The rows below give T cell receptor beta chains drawn from one sample of a study of shared clonotypes between healthy human individuals. Generated by immunoSEQ multiplex PCR, the TCRdb table keeps only in-frame clones and is missing some. The sample holds 1,400,000 or so clones, approximately 98.5% seen once. The sequenced sample was naive CD4+ T cells sorted from blood. The receptor source for this set is a man aged 25-45 years in good health. The CDR3 runs from the conserved cysteine through the conserved F or W. Each record gives: clone size, V gene, J gene, D gene, CDR3 protein, CDR3 DNA. D genes are given only for firm matches. The listing skips clone size in some rows; elsewhere it reads once, few, many or a size class.

clone size: once
V gene: TRBV10-2
J gene: TRBJ2-1
D gene: TRBD2
CDR3 protein: CASSGTSGEYQFF
CDR3 DNA: TGCGCCAGCAGTGGGACTAGTGGGGAGTATCAGTTCTTC

clone size: -
V gene: TRBV7-9
J gene: TRBJ1-2
D gene: TRBD1
CDR3 protein: CASSSDRVLSGYTF
CDR3 DNA: TGTGCCAGCAGCTCCGACAGGGTGTTGAGCGGCTACACCTTC

clone size: -
V gene: TRBV7-2
J gene: TRBJ2-7
D gene: -
CDR3 protein: CASSLARSRASYEQYF
CDR3 DNA: TGTGCCAGCAGCTTAGCTCGGTCACGCGCCTCCTACGAGCAGTACTTC

clone size: -
V gene: TRBV6-5
J gene: TRBJ1-2
D gene: -
CDR3 protein: CASSYDRLANYGYTF
CDR3 DNA: TGTGCCAGCAGTTACGACAGACTCGCTAACTATGGCTACACCTTC

clone size: -
V gene: TRBV28
J gene: TRBJ2-1
D gene: -
CDR3 protein: CASSNRGGDNEQFF
CDR3 DNA: TGTGCCAGCAGCAACCGGGGAGGAGACAATGAGCAGTTCTTC

clone size: -
V gene: TRBV9
J gene: TRBJ2-1
D gene: -
CDR3 protein: CASSVGWGERNEQFF
CDR3 DNA: TGTGCCAGCAGCGTAGGCTGGGGCGAGCGCAATGAGCAGTTCTTC

clone size: -
V gene: TRBV6-1
J gene: TRBJ2-5
D gene: -
CDR3 protein: CASSGQTQETQYF
CDR3 DNA: TGTGCCAGCAGCGGACAGACCCAAGAGACCCAGTACTTC

clone size: -
V gene: TRBV18
J gene: TRBJ1-1
D gene: -
CDR3 protein: CASSLGGIMNTEAFF
CDR3 DNA: TGTGCCAGCTCCCTCGGGGGTATCATGAACACTGAAGCTTTCTTT

clone size: -
V gene: TRBV5-1
J gene: TRBJ2-7
D gene: -
CDR3 protein: CASSLNRHYEQYF
CDR3 DNA: TGCGCCAGCAGCTTGAACAGACATTACGAGCAGTACTTC

clone size: -
V gene: TRBV28
J gene: TRBJ1-2
D gene: TRBD1
CDR3 protein: CASSHRGPGYTF
CDR3 DNA: TGTGCCAGCAGTCACAGGGGGCCTGGCTACACCTTC

clone size: -
V gene: TRBV5-6
J gene: TRBJ1-4
D gene: -
CDR3 protein: CASSFSPSNEKLFF
CDR3 DNA: TGTGCCAGCAGCTTCTCCCCAAGTAATGAAAAACTGTTTTTT

clone size: -
V gene: TRBV12-5
J gene: TRBJ2-2
D gene: -
CDR3 protein: CASGPGQSNTGELFF
CDR3 DNA: TGTGCTAGTGGACCCGGACAGTCGAACACCGGGGAGCTGTTTTTT

clone size: -
V gene: TRBV28
J gene: TRBJ2-5
D gene: -
CDR3 protein: CASSLRGNQYF
CDR3 DNA: TGTGCCAGCAGTTTAAGGGGGAACCAGTACTTC

clone size: -
V gene: TRBV2
J gene: TRBJ1-1
D gene: -
CDR3 protein: CASSGGLRTEAFF
CDR3 DNA: TGTGCCAGCAGTGGAGGTCTAAGAACTGAAGCTTTCTTT

clone size: -
V gene: TRBV9
J gene: TRBJ2-1
D gene: -
CDR3 protein: CASSVVGGGNEQFF
CDR3 DNA: TGTGCCAGCAGCGTAGTCGGGGGTGGAAATGAGCAGTTCTTC

clone size: -
V gene: TRBV28
J gene: TRBJ2-7
D gene: -
CDR3 protein: CASSSGAVYEQYF
CDR3 DNA: TGTGCCAGCAGTTCAGGGGCTGTCTACGAGCAGTACTTC

clone size: -
V gene: TRBV29-1
J gene: TRBJ1-4
D gene: -
CDR3 protein: CSAHDRTNEKLFF
CDR3 DNA: TGCAGCGCTCACGACAGGACTAATGAAAAACTGTTTTTT

clone size: once
V gene: TRBV5-1
J gene: TRBJ2-5
D gene: TRBD1
CDR3 protein: CASRGGGQETQYF
CDR3 DNA: TGCGCCAGCAGAGGGGGCGGTCAAGAGACCCAGTACTTC

clone size: -
V gene: TRBV19
J gene: TRBJ2-1
D gene: -
CDR3 protein: CASSIVGGKVNEQFF
CDR3 DNA: TGTGCCAGTAGTATAGTAGGCGGGAAGGTCAATGAGCAGTTCTTC

clone size: -
V gene: TRBV7-2
J gene: TRBJ2-1
D gene: -
CDR3 protein: CASSLVPGSYNEQFF
CDR3 DNA: TGTGCCAGCAGCTTAGTTCCTGGCTCCTACAATGAGCAGTTCTTC

clone size: -
V gene: TRBV29-1
J gene: TRBJ1-2
D gene: TRBD1
CDR3 protein: CSVGTGFRGGYTF
CDR3 DNA: TGCAGCGTGGGGACAGGGTTTCGAGGTGGCTACACCTTC

clone size: -
V gene: TRBV11-3
J gene: TRBJ2-3
D gene: TRBD1
CDR3 protein: CASGQGRTDTQYF
CDR3 DNA: TGTGCAAGCGGACAGGGCAGGACAGATACGCAGTATTTT

clone size: -
V gene: TRBV11-2
J gene: TRBJ2-1
D gene: -
CDR3 protein: CASSTGSSSYNEQFF
CDR3 DNA: TGTGCCAGCAGTACAGGGTCAAGCTCCTACAATGAGCAGTTCTTC

clone size: -
V gene: TRBV28
J gene: TRBJ1-4
D gene: -
CDR3 protein: CATSWGRQIRELFF
CDR3 DNA: TGTGCCACCTCATGGGGGCGTCAGATCCGGGAACTGTTTTTT

clone size: once
V gene: TRBV5-1
J gene: TRBJ2-1
D gene: TRBD2
CDR3 protein: CASSFGGGDNEQFF
CDR3 DNA: TGCGCCAGCAGCTTCGGGGGAGGGGATAATGAGCAGTTCTTC

clone size: -
V gene: TRBV28
J gene: TRBJ2-1
D gene: -
CDR3 protein: CASSFLKGGDNEQFF
CDR3 DNA: TGTGCCAGCAGTTTTCTTAAGGGGGGGGACAATGAGCAGTTCTTC